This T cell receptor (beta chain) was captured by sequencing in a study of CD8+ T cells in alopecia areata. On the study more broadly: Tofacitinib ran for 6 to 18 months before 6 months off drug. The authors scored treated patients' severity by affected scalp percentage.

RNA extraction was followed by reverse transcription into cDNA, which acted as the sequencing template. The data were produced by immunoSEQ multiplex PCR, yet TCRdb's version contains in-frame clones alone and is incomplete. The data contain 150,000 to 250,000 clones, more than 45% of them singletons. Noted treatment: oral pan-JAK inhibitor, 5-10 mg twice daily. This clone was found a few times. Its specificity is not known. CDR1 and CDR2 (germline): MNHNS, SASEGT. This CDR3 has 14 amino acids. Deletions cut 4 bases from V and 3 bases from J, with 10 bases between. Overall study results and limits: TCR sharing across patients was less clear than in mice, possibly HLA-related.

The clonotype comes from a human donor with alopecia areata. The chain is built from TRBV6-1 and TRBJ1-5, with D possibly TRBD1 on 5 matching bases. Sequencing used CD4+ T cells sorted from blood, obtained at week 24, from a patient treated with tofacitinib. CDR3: CASSVAGPNQPQHF. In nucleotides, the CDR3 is TGTGCCAGCAGTGTGGCAGGGCCCAATCAGCCCCAGCATTTT.